The T cell receptor beta chain described here comes from a study of long-term antiretroviral therapy in people with HIV. Trimming took 0 bases from V and 5 from J, leaving 14 bases between them. The CDR3 is 17 amino acids. Germline V lookup: CDR1 MGHRA, CDR2 YSYEKL. This clone was counted only a few times. At survey level, the immunoSEQ assay was run in its v3.0 version. Produced via immunoSEQ multiplex PCR; TCRdb's table is partial and in-frame only. Of tens of thousands of clones detected, approximately 73% appear once; the ten largest clones hold about 5.2%. The sequenced sample was unsorted PBMCs, obtained 0.5 years after starting antiretroviral therapy. The chain joins TRBV4-1 to TRBJ1-6, with TRBD1 as a possible D gene (6 bases). This clonotype was obtained from a woman aged 40 to 55 with HIV. CDR3: CASSQDLAYRDNSPLHF. For the CDR3, the DNA is TGCGCCAGCAGCCAAGATCTAGCTTACAGGGATAATTCACCCCTCCACTTT.